The T cell receptor (beta chain) under discussion was sequenced for a study of beta chain features in type 1 diabetes. J gave up 2 bases and V 5 bases, and 5 bases lay outside the gene matches. The CDR3 has 14 residues. The germline V gene encodes CDR1 SGDLS and CDR2 YYNGEE. cDNA synthesis used the whole RNA isolate, giving expressed TCRB sequences. Profiling relied on immunoSEQ multiplex PCR, and the TCRdb table lists in-frame clones only, not all of them. Of around 290,000 clones listed, about 7.8% are singletons. This TCR was recovered from a woman aged 18-29 years in good health. Sequencing input: central memory CD4+ T cells from blood. The chain employs TRBV9 and TRBJ2-7, with TRBD1 identical over 9 bases. The CDR3, as DNA: TGTGCCAGCAGTGAACAGGGGGCTACCTACGAGCAGTACTTC. Protein product: CASSEQGATYEQYF.